This T cell receptor beta chain is drawn from a study of T cell responses to AZD1222 COVID-19 vaccine. About the research overall: Pooling of second doses given at about 4 or about 12 weeks was done. Study-wide findings and caveats: The CD4 TCRs associated with vaccination extended across spike and predominated at 160-218 and 743-854. Scientists sampled the repertoires only once the peak T cell response had passed. Only six or seven AZD1222 recipients tested seropositive at baseline.

Assay: immunoSEQ multiplex PCR; the TCRdb copy retains only in-frame clones and omits some. The table lists over 100,000 clones, 86% of them singletons. The CDR3 covers 16 residues. From germline, CDR1 is SGHNT and CDR2 YYREEE (reference sequence). V shed 0 bases and J 9 bases; nucleotides not matched to a gene: 7. Notes on this clone: As yet, its antigen is unknown.

The sequencing here drew on peripheral blood, taken on day 0 of AZD1222 vaccination. The chain joins TRBV5-4 to TRBJ1-6; 9 bases agree with TRBD1. This TCR was recovered from an adult in good health. The CDR3: CASSLETGGSGSPLHF. DNA of the CDR3: TGTGCCAGCAGCTTGGAAACAGGGGGCAGTGGTTCACCCCTCCACTTT. The full variable domain, rest sourced from reference TRBV5-4 and TRBJ1-6, is ETGVTQSPTHLIKTRGQQVTLRCSSQSGHNTVSWYQQALGQGPQFIFQYYREEENGRGNFPPRFSGLQFPNYSSELNVNALELDDSALYLCASSLETGGSGSPLHFGNGTRLTVT.